The next 16 T cell receptor beta chains were all read from a single sample in a study of blood T cell repertoires in COVID-19. The method was immunoSEQ multiplex PCR; TCRdb's version includes in-frame clones alone and lacks a portion of them. This sample has approximately 330,000 clones, with around 85% found just once. Sequencing was carried out using PBMCs or T cells enriched from blood (not recorded which). The receptors stem from a woman in her 40s with acute COVID-19.

This chain connects TRBV4-1 to TRBJ2-3; 13 nucleotides align to TRBD2. CDR1 is MGHRA and CDR2 is YSYEKL in the germline V gene. The CDR3 covers 20 residues. V trimming: 0 bases; J trimming: 5 bases; junction bases outside the gene matches: 14. CDR3 sequence: CASSQDRVILAGGRGDTQYF. The CDR3 bases are TGCGCCAGCAGCCAAGATCGGGTCATACTAGCGGGGGGGCGCGGAGATACGCAGTATTTT.

V and J are TRBV19 and TRBJ1-5; D not resolved. V lost 7 bases to trimming and J lost 5 bases, with 9 bases between them. CDR3 length: 12 residues. Germline V gene data show CDR1 as LNHDA and CDR2 as SQIVND (reference sequence). CDR3 in amino acids: CASNIQHQPQHF. The CDR3 DNA reads TGTGCCAGTAACATACAACATCAGCCCCAGCATTTT.

V is TRBV2 and J is TRBJ1-3; D unresolved. Germline-derived CDR1 and CDR2 are SNHLY and FYNNEI. The germline V and J ends were trimmed by 8 bases and 8 bases, with 22 bases remaining between them. This CDR3 is 15 amino acids long. CDR3 in amino acids: CASGSLGSGGDTIYF. The CDR3 coding sequence is TGTGCCAGCGGTTCCCTAGGGAGCGGCGGAGACACCATATATTTT.

This clone has a handful of counts. The rearrangement uses TRBV5-4 and TRBJ2-3; possibly TRBD2 for D (5 bases). Germline V gene data show CDR1 as SGHNT and CDR2 as YYREEE (reference sequence). V was cut by 4 bases and J by 2 bases, with 17 bases left in between. The CDR3 runs to 16 residues. The CDR3 loop is CASSSGPGRDTDTQYF. In nucleotides, the CDR3 is TGTGCCAGCAGCAGCGGCCCAGGTCGGGACACAGATACGCAGTATTTT.

The CDR3, as DNA: TGTGCCAGCAGCCAATCAATTGGACAGGCTAACTATGGCTACACCTTC. It translates to CASSQSIGQANYGYTF. The V and J genes are TRBV16 and TRBJ1-2; 7 bases map to TRBD1. This CDR3 has 16 residues. From germline, CDR1 is KGHSY and CDR2 FQNENV. After removal of 0 bases from V and 0 bases from J, the junction contained 4 bases not matched to a gene.

The chain has TRBV6-4 and TRBJ2-3, with D perhaps TRBD2 (6 bases). V lost 0 bases and J lost 1, with 11 bases in between. Germline loops: CDR1 MRHNA, CDR2 SNTAGT. This CDR3 spans 16 amino acids. DNA for the CDR3: TGTGCCAGCAGTGACTCGCCCGGGACTCGCACAGATACGCAGTATTTT. Amino acids: CASSDSPGTRTDTQYF.

The chain employs TRBV6-1 and TRBJ1-5, with D possibly TRBD1 on 5 matching bases. The V end lost 2 bases, the J end lost 2 bases, and 19 bases lay between the germline ends. CDR3 length: 18 amino acids. CDR1 and CDR2 from the germline V gene are MNHNS and SASEGT. The CDR3 protein is CASSEPRGPPGGNQPQHF. CDR3 DNA: TGTGCCAGCAGTGAACCGAGAGGACCTCCGGGGGGCAATCAGCCCCAGCATTTT.

The chain is built from TRBV2 and TRBJ1-1, with D unclear. CDR3 length equals 14 residues. V was clipped by 4 bases and J by 5 bases, with 14 bases between them. Germline V gives CDR1 SNHLY, CDR2 FYNNEI. The CDR3 spells CASSVRRGSTEAFF. Here the CDR3 DNA reads TGTGCCAGCAGTGTTCGCCGTGGCAGTACTGAAGCTTTCTTT.

This clone was observed many times. The chain links TRBV3-1 (or the pseudogene TRBV3-2) to TRBJ1-1; D is unclear. CDR1 and CDR2 from the germline V gene are LGHDT and YNNKEL (reference sequence). The V end lost 0 bases, the J end lost 6 bases, and 14 bases lay between the germline ends. The CDR3 has 15 amino acids. CDR3 in amino acids: CASSQDSGRASEAFF. In DNA form, the CDR3 reads TGTGCCAGCAGCCAAGATTCGGGAAGGGCTTCTGAAGCTTTCTTT.

This chain uses TRBV19 with TRBJ2-3, with 12 bases aligning to TRBD2. V shed 4 bases and J 5 bases; nucleotides not matched to a gene: 7. This CDR3 region has 16 residues. From germline, CDR1 is LNHDA and CDR2 SQIVND (reference sequence). The chain's CDR3 is CASSKPLGLAGDTQYF. The CDR3 nucleotides are TGTGCCAGTAGTAAGCCGTTGGGACTAGCGGGAGATACGCAGTATTTT.

This clone was counted many times. CDR3 sequence (DNA): TGTGCCAGCAGCTTAAGATCACAGGGGCAGAATGAGCAGTTCTTC. This translates into CASSLRSQGQNEQFF. The J gene is TRBJ2-1, the V gene TRBV7-9, with 7 bases lining up with TRBD1. After removal of 2 bases from V and 7 bases from J, the junction contained 8 bases not matched to a gene. CDR1 and CDR2 (germline): SEHNR, FQNEAQ (reference sequence). This CDR3 has 15 amino acids.

The V gene is TRBV9, the J gene TRBJ2-2, with D possibly being TRBD1 (6 bases). The CDR3 is made up of 17 amino acids. Germline CDR1 SGDLS, CDR2 YYNGEE. V lost 2 bases, J lost 0 bases, and 14 bases lay in between. The chain's CDR3 is CASSVNPTGSNTGELFF. CDR3 nucleotide sequence: TGTGCCAGCAGCGTTAACCCGACAGGCTCGAACACCGGGGAGCTGTTTTTT.

The chain combines TRBV18 with TRBJ1-3; 7 bases are a match to TRBD1. The CDR3 covers 15 residues. Per germline, CDR1 KGHSH and CDR2 LQKENI. After removal of 3 bases from V and 2 bases from J, the junction contained 4 bases not matched to a gene. CDR3 sequence reads: CASSPTRGAGNTIYF. CDR3 nucleotide sequence: TGTGCCAGCTCACCCACCAGGGGGGCTGGAAACACCATATATTTT.

J is TRBJ2-7 and V is TRBV28, with TRBD1 identical over 10 bases. The CDR3 is made up of 12 amino acids. J gave up 9 bases and V 3 bases, and 2 bases lay outside the gene matches. Germline V gives CDR1 MDHEN, CDR2 SYDVKM. The CDR3 DNA reads TGTGCCAGCAGTTTGACAGGGGGCGGGCAGTACTTC. It yields the protein CASSLTGGGQYF.

The chain joins TRBV2 to TRBJ2-1; no reliable D call. Trimming removed 8 bases from V and 0 bases from J, with 11 bases in between. The CDR3 covers 14 residues. Germline V gene lookup returns CDR1 SNHLY and CDR2 FYNNEI. The CDR3 DNA follows: TGTGCCAGCCTCCGAGAGAGCTCCTACAATGAGCAGTTCTTC. It codes for CASLRESSYNEQFF.

The DNA of the CDR3 is TGTGCCAGCAGCGTAGGCCCTAAAACACCCCTCCACTTT. Its translation: CASSVGPKTPLHF. The chain couples TRBV9 to TRBJ1-6; no clear D. Trimming cost V 0 bases and J 11 bases, with 9 bases left between them. The germline V gene has CDR1 SGDLS and CDR2 YYNGEE. The CDR3 totals 13 residues.